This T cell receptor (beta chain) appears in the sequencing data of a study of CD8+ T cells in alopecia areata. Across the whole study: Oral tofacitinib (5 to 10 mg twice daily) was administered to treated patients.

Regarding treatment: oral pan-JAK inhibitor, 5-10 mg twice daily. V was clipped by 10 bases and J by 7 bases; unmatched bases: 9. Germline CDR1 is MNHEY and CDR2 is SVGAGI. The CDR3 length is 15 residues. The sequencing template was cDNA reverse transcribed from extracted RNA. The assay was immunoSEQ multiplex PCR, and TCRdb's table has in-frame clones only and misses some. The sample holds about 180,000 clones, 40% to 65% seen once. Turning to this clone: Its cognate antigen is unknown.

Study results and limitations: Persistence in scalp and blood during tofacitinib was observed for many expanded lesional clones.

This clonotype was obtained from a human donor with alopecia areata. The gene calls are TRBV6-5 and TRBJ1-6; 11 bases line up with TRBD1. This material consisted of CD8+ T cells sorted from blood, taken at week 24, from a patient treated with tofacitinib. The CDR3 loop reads CATGTGTGGNSPLHF. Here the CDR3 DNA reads TGTGCCACTGGAACCGGGACAGGGGGAAATTCACCCCTCCACTTT.